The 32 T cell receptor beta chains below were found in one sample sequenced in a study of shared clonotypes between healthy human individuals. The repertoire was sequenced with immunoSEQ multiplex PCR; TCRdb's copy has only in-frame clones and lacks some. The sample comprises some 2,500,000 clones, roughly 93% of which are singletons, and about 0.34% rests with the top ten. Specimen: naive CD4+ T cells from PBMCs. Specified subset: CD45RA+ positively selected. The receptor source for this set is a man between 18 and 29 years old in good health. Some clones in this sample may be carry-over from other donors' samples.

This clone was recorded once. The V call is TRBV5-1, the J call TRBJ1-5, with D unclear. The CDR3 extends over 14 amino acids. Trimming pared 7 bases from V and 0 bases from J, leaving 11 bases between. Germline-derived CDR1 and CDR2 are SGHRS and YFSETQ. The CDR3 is CASAEGNSNQPQHF. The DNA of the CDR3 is TGCGCCAGCGCTGAGGGAAATAGCAATCAGCCCCAGCATTTT.

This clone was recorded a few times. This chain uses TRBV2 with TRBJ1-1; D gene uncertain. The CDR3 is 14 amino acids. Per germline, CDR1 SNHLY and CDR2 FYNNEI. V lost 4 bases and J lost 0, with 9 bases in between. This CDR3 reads CASSAAGMNTEAFF. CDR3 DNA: TGTGCCAGCAGTGCGGCCGGGATGAACACTGAAGCTTTCTTT.

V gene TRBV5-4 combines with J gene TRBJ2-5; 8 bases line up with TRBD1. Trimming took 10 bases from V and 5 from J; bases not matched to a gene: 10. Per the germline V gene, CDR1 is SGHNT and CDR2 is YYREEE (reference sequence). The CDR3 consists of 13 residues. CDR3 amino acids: CAGNRGDEETQYF. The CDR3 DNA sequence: TGTGCCGGAAACAGGGGGGACGAGGAGACCCAGTACTTC.

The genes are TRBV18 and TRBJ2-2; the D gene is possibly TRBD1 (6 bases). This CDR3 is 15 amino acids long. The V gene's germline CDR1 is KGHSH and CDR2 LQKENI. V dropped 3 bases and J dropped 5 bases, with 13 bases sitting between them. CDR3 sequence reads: CASSPRQVGTGELFF. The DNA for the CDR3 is TGTGCCAGCTCACCTCGACAGGTCGGAACCGGGGAGCTGTTTTTT.

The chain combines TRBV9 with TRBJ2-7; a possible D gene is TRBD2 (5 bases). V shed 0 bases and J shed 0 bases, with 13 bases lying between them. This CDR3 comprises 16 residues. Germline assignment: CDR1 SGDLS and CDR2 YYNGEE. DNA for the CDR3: TGTGCCAGCAGCGTAGAGGCGGAGGCGAACTCCTACGAGCAGTACTTC. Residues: CASSVEAEANSYEQYF.

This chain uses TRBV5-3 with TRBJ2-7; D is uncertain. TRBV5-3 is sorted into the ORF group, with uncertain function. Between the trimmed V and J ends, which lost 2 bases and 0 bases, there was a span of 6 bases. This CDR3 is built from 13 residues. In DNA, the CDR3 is TGTGCCAGAAGCTTCGGGTTCTCCTACGAGCAGTACTTC. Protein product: CARSFGFSYEQYF.

The CDR3 loop reads CASLPGTGDSYEQYF. The CDR3 nucleotides are TGTGCCAGCCTACCCGGGACAGGGGACTCCTACGAGCAGTACTTC. V and J are TRBV25-1 and TRBJ2-5, with 10 bases fitting TRBD1. Matching the DNA end better, TRBJ2-7 makes the J call doubtful. CDR1 MGHDK and CDR2 SYGVNS come from the germline V gene. This CDR3 region has 15 residues.

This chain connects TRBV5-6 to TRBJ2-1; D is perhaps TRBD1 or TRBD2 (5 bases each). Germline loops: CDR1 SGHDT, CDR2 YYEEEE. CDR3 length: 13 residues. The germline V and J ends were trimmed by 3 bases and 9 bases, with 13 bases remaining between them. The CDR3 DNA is TGTGCCAGCAGCTGGGACCGGGAAACTGAGCAGTTCTTC. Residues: CASSWDRETEQFF.

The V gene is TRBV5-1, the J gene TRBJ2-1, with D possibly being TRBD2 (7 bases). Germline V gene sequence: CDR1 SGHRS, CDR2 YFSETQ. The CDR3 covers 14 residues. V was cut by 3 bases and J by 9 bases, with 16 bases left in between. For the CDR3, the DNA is TGCGCCAGCAGCTACCTTACTAGGGGGGGTGAGCAGTTCTTC. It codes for CASSYLTRGGEQFF.

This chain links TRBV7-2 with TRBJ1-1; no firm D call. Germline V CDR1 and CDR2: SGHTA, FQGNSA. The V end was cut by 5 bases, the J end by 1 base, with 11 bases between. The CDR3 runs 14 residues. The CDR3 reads CASSQHSGNTEAFF. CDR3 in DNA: TGTGCCAGCAGCCAACACAGCGGGAACACTGAAGCTTTCTTT.

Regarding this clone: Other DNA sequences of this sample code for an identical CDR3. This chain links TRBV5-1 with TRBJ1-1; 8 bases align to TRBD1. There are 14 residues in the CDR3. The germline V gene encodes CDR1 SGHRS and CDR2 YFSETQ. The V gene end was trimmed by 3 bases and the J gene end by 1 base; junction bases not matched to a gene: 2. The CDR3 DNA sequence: TGCGCCAGCAGCTCTACAGGGGGGAACACTGAAGCTTTCTTT. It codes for CASSSTGGNTEAFF.

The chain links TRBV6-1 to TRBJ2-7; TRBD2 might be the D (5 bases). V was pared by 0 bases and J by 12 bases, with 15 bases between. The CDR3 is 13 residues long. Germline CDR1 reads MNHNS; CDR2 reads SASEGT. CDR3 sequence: CASSEARVATWYF. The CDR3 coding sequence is TGTGCCAGCAGTGAAGCGCGGGTGGCTACCTGGTACTTC.

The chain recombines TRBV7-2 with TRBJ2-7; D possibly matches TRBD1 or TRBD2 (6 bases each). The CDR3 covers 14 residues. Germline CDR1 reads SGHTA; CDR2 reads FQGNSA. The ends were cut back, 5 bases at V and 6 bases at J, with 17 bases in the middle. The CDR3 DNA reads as TGTGCCAGCAGCCCAGGCCCCAAGGGGGGCGAGCAGTACTTC. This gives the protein CASSPGPKGGEQYF.

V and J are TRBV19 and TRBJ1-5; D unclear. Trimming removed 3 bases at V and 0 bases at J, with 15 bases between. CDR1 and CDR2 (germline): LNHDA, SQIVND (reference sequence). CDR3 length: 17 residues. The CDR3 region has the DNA TGTGCCAGTAGTATTGGTAACACGGGGTTTAGCAATCAGCCCCAGCATTTT. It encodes CASSIGNTGFSNQPQHF.

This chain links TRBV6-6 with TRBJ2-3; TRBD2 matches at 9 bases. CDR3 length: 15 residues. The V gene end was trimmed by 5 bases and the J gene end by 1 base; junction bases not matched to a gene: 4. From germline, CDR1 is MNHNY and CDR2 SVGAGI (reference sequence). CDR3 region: CASSPGLARTDTQYF. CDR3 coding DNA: TGTGCCAGCAGTCCCGGACTAGCGCGCACAGATACGCAGTATTTT.

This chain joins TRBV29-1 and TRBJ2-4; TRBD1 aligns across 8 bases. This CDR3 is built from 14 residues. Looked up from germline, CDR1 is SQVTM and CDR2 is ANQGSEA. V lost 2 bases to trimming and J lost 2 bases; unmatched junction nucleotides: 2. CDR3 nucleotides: TGCAGCGTTGAATCCAGGGGGCCCAAAAACATTCAGTACTTC. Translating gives CSVESRGPKNIQYF.

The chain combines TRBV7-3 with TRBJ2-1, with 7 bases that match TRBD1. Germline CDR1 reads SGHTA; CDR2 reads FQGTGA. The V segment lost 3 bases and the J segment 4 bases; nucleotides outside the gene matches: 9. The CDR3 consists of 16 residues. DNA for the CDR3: TGTGCCAGCAGCTTCTCCGGGACAGATAGTTACAATGAGCAGTTCTTC. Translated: CASSFSGTDSYNEQFF.

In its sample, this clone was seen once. The CDR3 region has the DNA TGTGCCAGCAGCCAAGATCCAGGACAGGAACGAAACACCATATATTTT. Its protein is CASSQDPGQERNTIYF. The chain employs TRBV4-2 and TRBJ1-3, with 7 bases fitting TRBD1. V lost 0 bases to trimming and J lost 5 bases; unmatched junction nucleotides: 7. CDR3 size: 16 residues. Germline V CDR1 and CDR2: LGHNA, YNFKEQ.

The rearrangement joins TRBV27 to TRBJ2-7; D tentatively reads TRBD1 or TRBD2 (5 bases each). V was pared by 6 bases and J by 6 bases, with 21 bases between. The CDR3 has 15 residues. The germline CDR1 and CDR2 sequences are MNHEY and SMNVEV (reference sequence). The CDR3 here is CASRISTGPGGEQYF. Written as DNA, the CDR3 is TGTGCCAGCAGGATCTCGACGGGGCCCGGTGGCGAGCAGTACTTC.

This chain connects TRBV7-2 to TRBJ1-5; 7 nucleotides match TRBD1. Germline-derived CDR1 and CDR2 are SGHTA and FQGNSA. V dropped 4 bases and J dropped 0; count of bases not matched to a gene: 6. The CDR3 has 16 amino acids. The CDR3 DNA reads TGTGCCAGCAGCTCGAACAGGGGAGGTAGCAATCAGCCCCAGCATTTT. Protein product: CASSSNRGGSNQPQHF.

The CDR3 nucleotides are TGCGCCACCCGGACCTTATCGAACACCGGGGAGCTGTTTTTT. It yields the protein CATRTLSNTGELFF. The chain employs TRBV5-1 and TRBJ2-2; no clear D gene. The CDR3 consists of 14 residues. Germline CDR1 is SGHRS and CDR2 is YFSETQ. The V end was cut by 9 bases, the J end by 0 bases, with 12 bases between.

CDR3 amino acids: CASNRYASGSDTGELFF. CDR3 sequence (DNA): TGCGCCAGCAACCGCTATGCTAGCGGGAGTGACACCGGGGAGCTGTTTTTT. The rearrangement links TRBV5-1 to TRBJ2-2; 10 bases line up with TRBD2. Looked up from germline, CDR1 is SGHRS and CDR2 is YFSETQ. The CDR3 has 17 amino acids. The ends lost 6 bases at V and 3 bases at J; junction bases unmatched: 11.

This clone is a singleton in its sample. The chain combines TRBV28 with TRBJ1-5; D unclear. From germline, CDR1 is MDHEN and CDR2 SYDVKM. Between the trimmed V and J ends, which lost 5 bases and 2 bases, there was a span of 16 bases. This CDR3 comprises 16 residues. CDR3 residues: CASSSGLRGGNQPQHF. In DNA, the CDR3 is TGTGCCAGCAGTAGTGGGTTGCGGGGTGGCAATCAGCCCCAGCATTTT.

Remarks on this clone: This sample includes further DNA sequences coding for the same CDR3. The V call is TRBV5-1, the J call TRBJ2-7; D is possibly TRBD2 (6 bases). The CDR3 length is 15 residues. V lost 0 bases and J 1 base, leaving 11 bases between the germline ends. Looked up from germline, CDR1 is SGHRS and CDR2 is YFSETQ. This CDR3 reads CASSLDAGTSYEQYF. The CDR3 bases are TGCGCCAGCAGCTTGGACGCCGGGACTTCCTACGAGCAGTACTTC. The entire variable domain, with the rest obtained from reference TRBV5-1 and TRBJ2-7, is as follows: KAGVTQTPRYLIKTRGQQVTLSCSPISGHRSVSWYQQTPGQGLQFLFEYFSETQRNKGNFPGRFSGRQFSNSRSEMNVSTLELGDSALYLCASSLDAGTSYEQYFGPGTRLTVT.

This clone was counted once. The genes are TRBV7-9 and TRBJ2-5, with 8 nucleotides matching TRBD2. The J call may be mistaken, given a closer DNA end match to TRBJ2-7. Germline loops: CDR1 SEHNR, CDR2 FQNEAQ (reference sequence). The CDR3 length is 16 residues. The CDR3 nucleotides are TGTGCCAGCAGCTTAGTGGTAGCGGGGAGCTCCTACGAGCAGTACTTC. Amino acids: CASSLVVAGSSYEQYF.

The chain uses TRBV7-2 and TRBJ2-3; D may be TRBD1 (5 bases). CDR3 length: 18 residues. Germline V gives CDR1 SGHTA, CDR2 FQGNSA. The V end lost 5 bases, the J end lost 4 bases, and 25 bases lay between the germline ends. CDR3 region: CASSLAVAGSTMADTQYF. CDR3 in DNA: TGTGCCAGCAGCCTTGCGGTTGCAGGGTCGACGATGGCAGATACGCAGTATTTT.

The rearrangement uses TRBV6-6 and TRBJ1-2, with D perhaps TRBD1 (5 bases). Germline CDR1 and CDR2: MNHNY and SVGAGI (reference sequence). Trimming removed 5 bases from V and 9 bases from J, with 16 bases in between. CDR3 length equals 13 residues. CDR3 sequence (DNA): TGTGCCAGCAGTGCCGGGACTGCTGTCAGCTACACCTTC. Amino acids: CASSAGTAVSYTF.

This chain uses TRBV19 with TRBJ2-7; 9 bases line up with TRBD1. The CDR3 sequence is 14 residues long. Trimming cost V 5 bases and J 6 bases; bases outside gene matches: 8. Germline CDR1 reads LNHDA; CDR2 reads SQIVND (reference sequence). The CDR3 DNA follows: TGTGCCAGTAGTCCGGGGACAGGGACGCCCGAGCAGTACTTC. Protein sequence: CASSPGTGTPEQYF.

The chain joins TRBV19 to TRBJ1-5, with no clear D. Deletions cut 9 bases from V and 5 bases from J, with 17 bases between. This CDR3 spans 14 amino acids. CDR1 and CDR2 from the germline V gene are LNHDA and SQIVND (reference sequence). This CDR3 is CASHTGRVDQPQHF. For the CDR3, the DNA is TGTGCCAGCCATACCGGGAGAGTGGATCAGCCCCAGCATTTT.

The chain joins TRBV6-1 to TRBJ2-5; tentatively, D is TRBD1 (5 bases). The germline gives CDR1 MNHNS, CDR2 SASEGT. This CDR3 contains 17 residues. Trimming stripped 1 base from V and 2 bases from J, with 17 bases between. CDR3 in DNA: TGTGCCAGCAGTGAAGAAATCAGGGCCTATCCACAAGAGACCCAGTACTTC. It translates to CASSEEIRAYPQETQYF.

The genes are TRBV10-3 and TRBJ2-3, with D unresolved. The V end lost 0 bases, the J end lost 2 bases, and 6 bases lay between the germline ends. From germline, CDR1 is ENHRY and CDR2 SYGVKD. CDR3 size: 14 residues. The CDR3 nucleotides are TGTGCCATCAGTGAGTCCACAGTCACAGATACGCAGTATTTT. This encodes CAISESTVTDTQYF.

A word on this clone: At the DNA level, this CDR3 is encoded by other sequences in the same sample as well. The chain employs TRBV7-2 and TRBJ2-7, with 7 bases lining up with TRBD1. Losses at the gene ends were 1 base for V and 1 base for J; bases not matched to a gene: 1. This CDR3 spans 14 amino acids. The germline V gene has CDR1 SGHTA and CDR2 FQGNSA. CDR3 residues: CASSLGTGSYEQYF. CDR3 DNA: TGTGCCAGCAGCTTAGGGACAGGATCCTACGAGCAGTACTTC.